Described below is a single T cell receptor (beta chain) sequence and its context. This record comes from a study of blood T cell repertoires in COVID-19. Study-level information: The United States, Italy and Spain supplied acute and convalescent COVID-19 samples. The analysed material was cDNA or gDNA that came from T cells, B-cell-depleted T cells, or PBMCs.

CDR1 is MNHEY and CDR2 is SVGEGT in the germline V gene. V was pared by 5 bases and J by 6 bases, with 20 bases between. The CDR3 is 15 residues long. In the authors' workflow: Using reference gene primer amplification, nucleated cell counts were estimated. TCRdb keeps only in-frame clones here, not all; method: immunoSEQ multiplex PCR. From that table come the V and J calls and clone size; the DNA was used to work out D and trimming. The top ten clones hold 32% of a sample with about 63,000 clones, 79% of them seen once. The TCR was taken from a human donor in a cohort sampled during active COVID-19. This chain connects TRBV6-2 or TRBV6-3 to TRBJ2-7, with D possibly matching TRBD1 (6 bases). Sequencing input: peripheral blood. The DNA for the CDR3 is TGTGCCAGCAGTCCAGCCGGGACAAAGTTACGCGAGCAGTACTTC. This codes for CASSPAGTKLREQYF.